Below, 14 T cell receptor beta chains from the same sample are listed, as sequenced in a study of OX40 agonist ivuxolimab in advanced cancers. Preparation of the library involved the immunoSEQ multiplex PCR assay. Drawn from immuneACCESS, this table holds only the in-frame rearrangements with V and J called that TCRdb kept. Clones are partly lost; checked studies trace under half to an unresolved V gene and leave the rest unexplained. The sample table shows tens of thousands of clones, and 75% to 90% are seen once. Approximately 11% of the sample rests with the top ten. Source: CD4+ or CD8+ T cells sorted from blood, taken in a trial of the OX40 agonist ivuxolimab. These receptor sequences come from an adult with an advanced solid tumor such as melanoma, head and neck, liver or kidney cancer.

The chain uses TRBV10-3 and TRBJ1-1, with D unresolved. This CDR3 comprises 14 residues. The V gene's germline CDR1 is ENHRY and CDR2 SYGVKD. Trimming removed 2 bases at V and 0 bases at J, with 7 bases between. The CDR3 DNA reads TGTGCCATCAGTGAGGTATTATTGAACACTGAAGCTTTCTTT. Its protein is CAISEVLLNTEAFF.

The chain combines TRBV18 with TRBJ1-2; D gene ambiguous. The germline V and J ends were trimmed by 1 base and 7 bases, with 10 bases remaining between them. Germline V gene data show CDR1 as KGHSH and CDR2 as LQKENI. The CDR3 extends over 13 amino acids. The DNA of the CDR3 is TGTGCCAGCTCACCACAGGGTTTGGGTGGCTACACCTTC. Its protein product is CASSPQGLGGYTF.

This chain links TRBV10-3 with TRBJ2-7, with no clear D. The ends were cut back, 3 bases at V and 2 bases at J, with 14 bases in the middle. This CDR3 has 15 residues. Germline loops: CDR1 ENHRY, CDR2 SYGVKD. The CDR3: CAISDHGGVTYEQYF. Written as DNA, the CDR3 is TGTGCCATCAGTGACCATGGTGGAGTTACCTACGAGCAGTACTTC.

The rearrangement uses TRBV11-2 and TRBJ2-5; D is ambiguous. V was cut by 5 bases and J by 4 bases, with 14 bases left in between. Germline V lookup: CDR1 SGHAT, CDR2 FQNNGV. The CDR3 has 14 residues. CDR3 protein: CASSVDRASETQYF. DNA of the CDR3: TGTGCCAGCAGCGTGGATAGGGCCTCAGAGACCCAGTACTTC.

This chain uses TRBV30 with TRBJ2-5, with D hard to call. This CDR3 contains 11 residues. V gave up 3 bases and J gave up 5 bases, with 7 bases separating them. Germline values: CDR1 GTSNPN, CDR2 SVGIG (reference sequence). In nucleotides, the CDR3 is TGTGCCTGGAGGGAGTCGGAGACCCAGTACTTC. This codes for CAWRESETQYF.

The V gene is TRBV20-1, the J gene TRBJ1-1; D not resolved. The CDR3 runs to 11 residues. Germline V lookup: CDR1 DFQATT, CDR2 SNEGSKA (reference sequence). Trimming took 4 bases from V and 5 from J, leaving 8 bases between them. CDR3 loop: CSATIRTEAFF. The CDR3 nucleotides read TGCAGTGCTACTATCCGGACTGAAGCTTTCTTT.

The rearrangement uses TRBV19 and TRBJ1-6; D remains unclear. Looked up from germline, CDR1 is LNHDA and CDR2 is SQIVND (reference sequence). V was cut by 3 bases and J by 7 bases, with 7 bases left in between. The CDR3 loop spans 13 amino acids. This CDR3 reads CASSMTENSPLHF. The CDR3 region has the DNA TGTGCCAGTAGTATGACGGAGAATTCACCCCTCCACTTT.

This chain's CDR3 is CASSQAWGQGTEAFF. In nucleotides, the CDR3 is TGCGCCAGCAGCCAAGCCTGGGGACAGGGGACTGAAGCTTTCTTT. The V gene is TRBV4-1, the J gene TRBJ1-1, with 10 bases fitting TRBD1. The length of the CDR3 is 15 residues. The V segment lost 1 base and the J segment 5 bases; nucleotides outside the gene matches: 4. Germline assignment: CDR1 MGHRA and CDR2 YSYEKL.

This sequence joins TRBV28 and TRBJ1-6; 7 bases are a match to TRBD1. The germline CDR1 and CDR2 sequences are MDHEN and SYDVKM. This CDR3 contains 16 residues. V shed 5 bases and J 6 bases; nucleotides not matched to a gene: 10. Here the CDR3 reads CASSALGDRFNSPLHF. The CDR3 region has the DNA TGTGCCAGCAGTGCCCTGGGGGACAGATTTAATTCACCCCTCCACTTT.

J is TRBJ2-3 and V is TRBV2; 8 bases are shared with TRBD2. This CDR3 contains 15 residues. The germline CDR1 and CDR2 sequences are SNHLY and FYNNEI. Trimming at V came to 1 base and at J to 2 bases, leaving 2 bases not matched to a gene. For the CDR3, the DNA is TGTGCCAGCAGTGAAGGGCGGGGGGTCACAGATACGCAGTATTTT. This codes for CASSEGRGVTDTQYF.

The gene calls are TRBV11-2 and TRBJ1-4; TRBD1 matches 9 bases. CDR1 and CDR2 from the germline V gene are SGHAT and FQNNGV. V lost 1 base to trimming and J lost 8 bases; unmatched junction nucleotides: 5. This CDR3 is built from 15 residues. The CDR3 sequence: CASSLGQGGHEKLFF. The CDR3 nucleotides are TGTGCCAGCAGCTTAGGACAGGGGGGTCACGAAAAACTGTTTTTT.

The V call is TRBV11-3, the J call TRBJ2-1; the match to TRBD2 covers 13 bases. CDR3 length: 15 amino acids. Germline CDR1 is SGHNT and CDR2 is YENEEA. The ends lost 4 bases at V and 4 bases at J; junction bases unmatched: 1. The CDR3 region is CASSSGLAGYNEQFF. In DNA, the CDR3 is TGTGCCAGCAGCTCGGGACTAGCGGGGTACAATGAGCAGTTCTTC.

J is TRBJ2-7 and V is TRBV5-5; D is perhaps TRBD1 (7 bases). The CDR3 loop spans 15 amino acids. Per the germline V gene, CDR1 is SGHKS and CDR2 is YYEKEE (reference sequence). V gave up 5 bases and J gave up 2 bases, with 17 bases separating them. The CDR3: CASRNSAGGTYEQYF. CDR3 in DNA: TGTGCCAGCAGAAATTCCGCAGGGGGGACCTACGAGCAGTACTTC.

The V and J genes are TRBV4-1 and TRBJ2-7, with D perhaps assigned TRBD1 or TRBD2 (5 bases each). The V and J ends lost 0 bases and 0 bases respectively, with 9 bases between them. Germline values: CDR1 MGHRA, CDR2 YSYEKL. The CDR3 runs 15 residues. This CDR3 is CASSQEPGSSYEQYF. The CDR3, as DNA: TGCGCCAGCAGCCAAGAACCAGGGAGCTCCTACGAGCAGTACTTC.